This T cell receptor beta chain was captured in a study of blood T cell repertoires in COVID-19. For the study at large: In each case, the material was cDNA or gDNA derived from T cells, B-cell-depleted T cells, or PBMCs.

Trimming took off 6 bases at V and 8 bases at J, with 10 bases between the two ends. Germline CDR1 is MNHEY and CDR2 is SVGAGI. The CDR3 extends over 11 amino acids. Per the original data handling: From reference gene primer amplification, estimates of nucleated cell counts were derived. Assay: immunoSEQ multiplex PCR; the TCRdb copy retains only in-frame clones and omits some. Clonal size and the V and J genes are those of that table, whereas D and trimming came from the DNA. The sample consists of 100,000 to 120,000 clones, 70% to 90% of them appearing once. The source is a woman between 50 and 59 years old with acute or convalescent COVID-19. The sequencing sample was made of peripheral blood. This rearrangement joins TRBV6-5 to TRBJ1-2; D gene ambiguous. CDR3 sequence reads: CASSYLGGYTF. The CDR3 region has the DNA TGTGCCAGCAGCTACCTGGGCGGCTACACCTTC.